The sequence of this T cell receptor (beta chain) was determined in a study of blood T cell repertoires in COVID-19. Study information: The analysed material was cDNA or gDNA that came from T cells, B-cell-depleted T cells, or PBMCs.

The CDR3 length is 16 residues. V trimming: 3 bases; J trimming: 0 bases; junction bases outside the gene matches: 4. Looked up from germline, CDR1 is SGHTA and CDR2 is FQGNSA. A single count supports this clone. Generated by immunoSEQ multiplex PCR, the TCRdb table keeps only in-frame clones and is missing some. The table records under 95,000 clones, 80% to 90% of them present only once. This receptor was taken from a woman aged 50 to 65 with acute or convalescent COVID-19. The sample consisted of peripheral blood. The chain employs TRBV7-2 and TRBJ2-3; TRBD2 matches at 9 bases. CDR3 DNA sequence: TGTGCCAGCAGCTTCCTAGCGGGATCGAGCACAGATACGCAGTATTTT. Translating gives CASSFLAGSSTDTQYF.